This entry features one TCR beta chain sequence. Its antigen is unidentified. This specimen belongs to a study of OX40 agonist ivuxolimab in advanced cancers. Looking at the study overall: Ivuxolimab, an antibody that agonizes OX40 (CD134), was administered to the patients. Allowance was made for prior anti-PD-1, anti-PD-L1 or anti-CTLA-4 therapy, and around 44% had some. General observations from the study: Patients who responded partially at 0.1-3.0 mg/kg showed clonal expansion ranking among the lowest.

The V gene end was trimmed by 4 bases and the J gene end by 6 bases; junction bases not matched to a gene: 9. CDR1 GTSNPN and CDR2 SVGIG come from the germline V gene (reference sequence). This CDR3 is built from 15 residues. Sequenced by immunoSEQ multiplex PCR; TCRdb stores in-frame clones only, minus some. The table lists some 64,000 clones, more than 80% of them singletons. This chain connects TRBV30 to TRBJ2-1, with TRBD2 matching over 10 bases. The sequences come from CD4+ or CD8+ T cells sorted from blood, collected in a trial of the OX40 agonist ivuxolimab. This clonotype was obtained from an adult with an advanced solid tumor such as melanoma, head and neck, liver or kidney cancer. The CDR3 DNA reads TGTGCCTGGACAGACGGGACTAGCGTCTTCAATGAGCAGTTCTTC. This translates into CAWTDGTSVFNEQFF.